A single T cell receptor (beta chain) is shown here with its context. The antigen is undetermined. Using immunoSEQ multiplex PCR, the repertoire was profiled, and TCRdb retains in-frame clones only, with some absent. The table shows about 79,000 clones, with 92% occurring only once. This sample was taken from a study of T cell responses to AZD1222 COVID-19 vaccine. Study results and limitations: Clonal diversity was possibly underestimated; the donors were predominantly white British and more often female. At baseline, seropositivity was found in only a handful of AZD1222 recipients.

Germline V gene sequence: CDR1 SGHRS, CDR2 YFSETQ. CDR3 size: 14 residues. The V segment lost 6 bases and the J segment 5 bases; nucleotides outside the gene matches: 5. This sample comprised peripheral blood, obtained on day 0 of MenACWY control vaccination. The rearrangement joins TRBV5-1 to TRBJ1-4; 9 nucleotides line up with TRBD1. The receptor was isolated from an adult in good health. The DNA for the CDR3 is TGCGCCAGCAACCGTGGACAGGGGAATGAAAAACTGTTTTTT. Translating it yields CASNRGQGNEKLFF.